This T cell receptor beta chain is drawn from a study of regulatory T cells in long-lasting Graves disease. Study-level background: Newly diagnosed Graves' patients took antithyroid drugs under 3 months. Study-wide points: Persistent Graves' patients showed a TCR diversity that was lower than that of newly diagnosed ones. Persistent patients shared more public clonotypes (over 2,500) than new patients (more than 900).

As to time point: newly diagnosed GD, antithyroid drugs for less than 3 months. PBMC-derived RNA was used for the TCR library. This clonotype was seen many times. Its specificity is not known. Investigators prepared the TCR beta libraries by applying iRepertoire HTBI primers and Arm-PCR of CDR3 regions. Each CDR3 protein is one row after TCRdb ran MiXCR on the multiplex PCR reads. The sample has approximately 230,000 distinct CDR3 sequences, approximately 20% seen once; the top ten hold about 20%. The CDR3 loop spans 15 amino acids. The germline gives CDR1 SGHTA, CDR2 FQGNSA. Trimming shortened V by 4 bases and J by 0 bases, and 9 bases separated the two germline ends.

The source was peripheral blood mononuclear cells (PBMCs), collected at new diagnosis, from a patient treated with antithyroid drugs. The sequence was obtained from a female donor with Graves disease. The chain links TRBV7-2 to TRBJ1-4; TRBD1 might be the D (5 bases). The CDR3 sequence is CASSSGRATNEKLFF. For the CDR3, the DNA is TGTGCCAGCAGCTCGGGACGGGCAACTAATGAAAAACTGTTTTTT.